What follows are 3 T cell receptor beta chains derived from one specimen sequenced in a study of breast tumors, draining lymph nodes, adjacent tissues (dated by TCRdb to 2015 to 2016). Lymph node samples were obtained from the axillary draining lymph nodes of breast cancer patients. Receptors were amplified or captured by multiplex PCR. These reads were obtained on an Illumina HiSeq 2000. In TCRdb, the public reads were trimmed at Q25 with fastp and aligned with MiXCR, with productive beta chains retained. One record per CDR3 amino acid sequence lists the most common genes and DNA. The sample table shows 150,000 to 200,000 distinct CDR3 sequences, and roughly 30% are seen once. Clones ranked in the top ten supply about 4.5% of the sample. The sequenced sample was axillary lymph node tissue. Source of these receptors: a female donor with breast cancer. Some clones in this sample may be carry-over from other donors' samples.

Details on this clonotype: A much larger clone is a single base away; this may be a read error. The chain carries TRBV20-1 and TRBJ2-2; TRBD2 might be the D (6 bases). Germline CDR1 reads DFQATT; CDR2 reads SNEGSKA (reference sequence). This CDR3 region has 13 residues. V lost 5 bases, J lost 7 bases, and 14 bases lay in between. The DNA of the CDR3 is TGCAGTGCTGCCGGGACTCCAAACGGGGAGCTGTTTTTT. Translating it yields CSAAGTPNGELFF.

This clonotype was seen many times. This CDR3 reads CASSWTQETQYF. The DNA for the CDR3 is TGTGCCAGCAGTTGGACCCAAGAGACCCAGTACTTC. The chain links TRBV6-6 to TRBJ2-5, with no clear D. This CDR3 is built from 12 residues. The V end lost 4 bases, the J end lost 1 base, and 4 bases lay between the germline ends. CDR1 and CDR2 from the germline V gene are MNHNY and SVGAGI (reference sequence).

In this sample, this clonotype turned up many times. The CDR3: CASSFAPSRNTDTQYF. The CDR3 DNA reads TGTGCCAGCAGCTTTGCCCCATCACGTAACACAGATACGCAGTATTTT. The genes are TRBV7-8 and TRBJ2-3; D not certain. Trimming left V 3 bases short and J 2 bases short, with 15 bases between. Germline loops: CDR1 SGHVS, CDR2 FQNEAQ. The CDR3 sequence is 16 residues long. The full variable domain, rest sourced from reference TRBV7-8 and TRBJ2-3, is GAGVSQSPRYKVAKRGQDVALRCDPISGHVSLFWYQQALGQGPEFLTYFQNEAQLDKSGLPSDRFFAERPEGSVSTLKIQRTQQEDSAVYLCASSFAPSRNTDTQYFGPGTRLTVL.